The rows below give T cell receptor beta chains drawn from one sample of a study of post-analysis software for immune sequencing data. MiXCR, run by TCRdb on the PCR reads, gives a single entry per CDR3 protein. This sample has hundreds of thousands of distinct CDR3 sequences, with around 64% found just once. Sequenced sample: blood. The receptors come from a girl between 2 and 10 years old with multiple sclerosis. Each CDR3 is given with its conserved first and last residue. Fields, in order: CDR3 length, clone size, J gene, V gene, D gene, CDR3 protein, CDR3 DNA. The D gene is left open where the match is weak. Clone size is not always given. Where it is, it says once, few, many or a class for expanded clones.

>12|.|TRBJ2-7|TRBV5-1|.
CATGRGPYEQYF
TGCGCCACTGGACGGGGGCCCTACGAGCAGTACTTC
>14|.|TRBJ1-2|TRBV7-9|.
CASSIVTEPLGYTF
TGTGCCAGCAGCATCGTGACCGAACCCCTCGGCTACACCTTC
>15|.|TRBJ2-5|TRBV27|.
CASRPYGPLQETQYF
TGTGCCAGCCGTCCTTACGGGCCACTTCAAGAGACCCAGTACTTC
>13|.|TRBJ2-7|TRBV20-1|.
CSAREPSDGEQYF
TGCAGTGCTAGAGAGCCTAGCGACGGCGAGCAGTACTTC
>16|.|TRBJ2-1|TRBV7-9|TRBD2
CASITSGASSYNEQFF
TGTGCCAGCATTACTAGCGGGGCAAGCTCCTACAATGAGCAGTTCTTC
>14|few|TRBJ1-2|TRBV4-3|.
CASSQDRSFYGYTF
TGCGCCAGCAGCCAAGATCGTTCTTTCTATGGCTACACCTTC
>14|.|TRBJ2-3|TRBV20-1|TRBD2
CSVPMGGSRDTQYF
TGCAGTGTTCCGATGGGCGGGAGTAGAGATACGCAGTATTTT
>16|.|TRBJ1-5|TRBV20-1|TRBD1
CSARAPGGQEGQPQHF
TGCAGTGCTAGAGCCCCAGGGGGACAGGAAGGTCAGCCCCAGCATTTT
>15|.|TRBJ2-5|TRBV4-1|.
CASSQSLAVQETQYF
TGCGCCAGCAGCCAATCGTTAGCCGTCCAAGAGACCCAGTACTTC
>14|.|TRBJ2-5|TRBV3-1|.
CASSQVIAPGTQYF
TGTGCCAGCAGCCAAGTAATCGCCCCGGGGACCCAGTACTTC
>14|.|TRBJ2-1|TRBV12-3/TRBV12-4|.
CASRRLKGWDEQFF
TGTGCCAGCAGACGTTTAAAGGGGTGGGATGAGCAGTTCTTC
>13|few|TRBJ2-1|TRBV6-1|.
CASSGILGNEQFF
TGTGCCAGCAGTGGTATACTGGGGAATGAGCAGTTCTTC
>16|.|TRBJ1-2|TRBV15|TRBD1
CATSRTRQGGLYGYTF
TGTGCCACCAGCAGAACTCGACAGGGAGGCCTCTATGGCTACACCTTC
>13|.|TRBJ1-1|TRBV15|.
CATSGDPNTEAFF
TGTGCCACCAGCGGTGACCCGAACACTGAAGCTTTCTTT
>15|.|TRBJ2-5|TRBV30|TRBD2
CAWSPTSELEETQYF
TGTGCCTGGAGTCCGACTAGCGAACTAGAGGAGACCCAGTACTTC
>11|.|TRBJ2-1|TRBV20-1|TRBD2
CSARSGSEQFF
TGCAGTGCTCGGAGCGGGAGTGAGCAGTTCTTC
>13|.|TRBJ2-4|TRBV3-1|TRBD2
CASRSGGKNIQYF
TGTGCCAGCAGAAGCGGGGGGAAAAACATTCAGTACTTC
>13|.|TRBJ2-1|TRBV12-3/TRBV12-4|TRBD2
CASSGLAGGPQFF
TGTGCCAGCAGTGGGTTAGCGGGAGGGCCTCAGTTCTTC
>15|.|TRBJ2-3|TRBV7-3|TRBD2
CASRRTSGSRDTQYF
TGTGCCAGCAGGCGGACTAGCGGCTCTAGAGATACGCAGTATTTT
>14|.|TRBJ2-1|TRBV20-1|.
CSARGGYRNNEQFF
TGCAGTGCTAGAGGCGGGTATCGGAACAATGAGCAGTTCTTC
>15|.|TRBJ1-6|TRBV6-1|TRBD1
CASSGQTGGGSPLHF
TGTGCCAGCAGCGGACAGACAGGGGGTGGCTCACCCCTCCACTTT
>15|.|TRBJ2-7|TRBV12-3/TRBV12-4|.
CASRTGYVGNNEQYF
TGTGCCAGCAGGACAGGATATGTCGGAAACAATGAGCAGTACTTC
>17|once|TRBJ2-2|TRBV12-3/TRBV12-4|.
CASTSHGWGTAPGELFF
TGTGCCAGCACTTCCCATGGGTGGGGCACCGCGCCCGGGGAGCTGTTTTTT
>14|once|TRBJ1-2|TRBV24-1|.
CATMGVVRGYGYTF
TGTGCCACCATGGGGGTCGTCAGGGGCTATGGCTACACCTTC
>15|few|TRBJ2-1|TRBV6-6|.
CASSGTDLSYNEQFF
TGTGCCAGCAGCGGGACGGATCTCTCCTACAATGAGCAGTTCTTC
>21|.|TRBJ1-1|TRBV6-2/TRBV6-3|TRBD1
CASNPKRPRDRGWQQNTEAFF
TGTGCCAGCAATCCAAAACGTCCCCGGGACAGGGGGTGGCAACAAAACACTGAAGCTTTCTTT
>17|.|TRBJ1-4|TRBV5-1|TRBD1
CASSLQPGGGIDEKLFF
TGCGCCAGCAGCTTGCAACCAGGGGGAGGGATCGATGAAAAACTGTTTTTT
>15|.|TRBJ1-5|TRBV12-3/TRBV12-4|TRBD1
CASSPGQDNNQPQHF
TGTGCCAGCAGTCCTGGACAGGACAACAATCAGCCCCAGCATTTT
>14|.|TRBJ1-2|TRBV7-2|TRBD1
CVSSFQGGGYGYTF
TGTGTCAGCAGCTTTCAGGGGGGGGGCTATGGCTACACCTTC
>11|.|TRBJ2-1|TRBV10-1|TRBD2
CASSDGTSQFF
TGCGCCAGCAGTGACGGGACTAGCCAGTTCTTC
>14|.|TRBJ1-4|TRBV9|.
CASSAAGPAEKLFF
TGTGCCAGCAGCGCGGCAGGGCCAGCGGAAAAACTGTTTTTT
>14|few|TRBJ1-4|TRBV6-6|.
CASNEQGTNEKLFF
TGTGCCAGCAACGAACAGGGAACTAATGAAAAACTGTTTTTT
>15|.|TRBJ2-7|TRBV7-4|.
CASSPTATLSYEQYF
TGTGCCAGCAGTCCGACAGCCACCCTCTCCTACGAGCAGTACTTC
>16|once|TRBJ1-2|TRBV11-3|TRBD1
CASSLGGTEAVYGYTF
TGTGCCAGCAGCTTAGGGGGGACAGAAGCCGTCTATGGCTACACCTTC
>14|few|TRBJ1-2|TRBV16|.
CASSQGQINYGYTF
TGTGCCAGCAGCCAAGGGCAGATTAACTATGGCTACACCTTC
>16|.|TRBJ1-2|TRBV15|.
CATSRESRQANYGYTF
TGTGCCACCAGCAGAGAGTCTAGGCAGGCTAACTATGGCTACACCTTC
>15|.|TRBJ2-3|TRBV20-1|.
CSATVRGSSTDTQYF
TGCAGTGCTACAGTCAGGGGCTCTAGCACAGATACGCAGTATTTT
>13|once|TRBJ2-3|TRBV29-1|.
CSVDIGSRDTQYF
TGCAGCGTTGATATTGGTTCGAGGGATACGCAGTATTTT
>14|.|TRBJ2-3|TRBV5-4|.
CASNSRQDTDTQYF
TGTGCCAGCAATTCGAGACAGGACACAGATACGCAGTATTTT
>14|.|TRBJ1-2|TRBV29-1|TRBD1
CSVTGGDGDYGYTF
TGCAGCGTGACAGGGGGCGATGGAGACTATGGCTACACCTTC
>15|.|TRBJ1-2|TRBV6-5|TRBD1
CASSYAGTGVDGYTF
TGTGCCAGCAGTTACGCCGGGACAGGGGTCGATGGCTACACCTTC
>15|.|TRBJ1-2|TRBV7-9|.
CASSIIREDNYGYTF
TGTGCCAGCAGCATTATCCGGGAAGATAACTATGGCTACACCTTC
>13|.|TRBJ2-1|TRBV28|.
CASSLVAREEQFF
TGTGCCAGCAGTTTGGTAGCCAGGGAAGAGCAGTTCTTC
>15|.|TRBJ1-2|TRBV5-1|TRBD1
CASSSVPGQGYGYTF
TGCGCCAGCAGCTCCGTACCGGGACAGGGGTATGGCTACACCTTC
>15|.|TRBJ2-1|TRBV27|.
CASRLPQGGRNEQFF
TGTGCCAGCAGACTCCCCCAGGGAGGCAGGAATGAGCAGTTCTTC
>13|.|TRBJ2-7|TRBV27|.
CASSLRRSYEQYF
TGTGCCAGCAGTTTACGCCGCTCCTACGAGCAGTACTTC
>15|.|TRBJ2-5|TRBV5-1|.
CASSPTGKDQETQYF
TGCGCCAGCAGCCCCACAGGGAAAGACCAAGAGACCCAGTACTTC
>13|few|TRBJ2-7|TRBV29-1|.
CSVPIGEAYEQYF
TGCAGCGTGCCTATCGGCGAGGCTTACGAGCAGTACTTC
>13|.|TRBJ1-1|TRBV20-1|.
CSASGTPNTEAFF
TGCAGTGCTAGTGGGACCCCGAACACTGAAGCTTTCTTT
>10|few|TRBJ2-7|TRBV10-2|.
CASSEHEQYF
TGCGCCAGCAGTGAACACGAGCAGTACTTC
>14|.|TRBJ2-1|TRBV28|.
CASNEPQGSNEQFF
TGTGCCAGCAACGAGCCGCAGGGTTCCAATGAGCAGTTCTTC
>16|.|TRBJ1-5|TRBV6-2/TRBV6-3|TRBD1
CASSIHRGLGNQPQHF
TGTGCCAGCAGTATCCACAGGGGGCTTGGCAATCAGCCCCAGCATTTT
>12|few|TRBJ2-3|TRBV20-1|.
CSALGSTDTQYF
TGCAGTGCTCTCGGGTCCACAGATACGCAGTATTTT
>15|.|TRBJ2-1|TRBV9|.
CASSVLRGGYNEQFF
TGTGCCAGCAGCGTATTGCGGGGCGGATACAATGAGCAGTTCTTC
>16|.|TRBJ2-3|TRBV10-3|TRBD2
CAIMGTSGVYTDTQYF
TGTGCCATCATGGGGACTAGCGGGGTCTACACAGATACGCAGTATTTT
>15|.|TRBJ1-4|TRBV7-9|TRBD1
CASSPRTGGNEKLFF
TGTGCCAGCAGCCCTCGGACAGGGGGTAATGAAAAACTGTTTTTT
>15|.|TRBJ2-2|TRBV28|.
CASSPDLLNTGELFF
TGTGCCAGCAGCCCCGATCTTTTGAACACCGGGGAGCTGTTTTTT
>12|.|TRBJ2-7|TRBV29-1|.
CSVESRSYEQYF
TGCAGCGTTGAAAGCAGGTCCTACGAGCAGTACTTC
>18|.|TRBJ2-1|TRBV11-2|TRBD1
CASSSDYPRTGPYNEQFF
TGTGCCAGCAGCTCAGATTACCCCAGGACAGGGCCCTACAATGAGCAGTTCTTC
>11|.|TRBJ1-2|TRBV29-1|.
CSVGSGDGYTF
TGCAGCGTTGGGTCGGGGGATGGCTACACCTTC